This T cell receptor (beta chain) was captured by sequencing in a study of blood T cell repertoires in COVID-19. Overall study: Samples taken during acute and convalescent COVID-19 were collected in the United States, Italy and Spain. PBMCs, B-cell-depleted T cells, or T cells were the source of the cDNA or gDNA that made up the material.

This clone turned up a few times. Original analysis: By means of reference gene primer amplification, nucleated cell counts were estimated. Sequencing used immunoSEQ multiplex PCR; TCRdb keeps in-frame clones, though not all of them. The V and J calls and clone size come from that table; D and trimming were worked out from the DNA. The table records 130,000 to 150,000 clones, roughly 86% of them present only once. This CDR3 is 12 amino acids long. V lost 0 bases and J lost 11, with 11 bases in between. CDR1 is SGHNT, CDR2 YYREEE, per germline (reference sequence). The chain combines TRBV5-4 with TRBJ1-1; D is unresolved. The clonotype was recovered from a human donor with acute or convalescent COVID-19. The donor label of this sample is uncertain. Sequencing was done on a sample of peripheral blood. CDR3 nucleotides: TGTGCCAGCAGCTTGGACGGAGTCGGGGCTTTCTTT. It is translated as CASSLDGVGAFF.